The 15 T cell receptor beta chains below were found in one sample sequenced in a study of T cell responses to AZD1222 COVID-19 vaccine. TCRdb keeps only in-frame clones here, not all; method: immunoSEQ multiplex PCR. The table has roughly 140,000 clones, around 91% seen once. The source material was peripheral blood, sampled on day 0 of AZD1222 vaccination. Every receptor here comes from an adult in good health.

This rearrangement joins TRBV27 to TRBJ2-3; D unclear. CDR3 length: 16 residues. V gave up 5 bases and J gave up 4 bases, with 19 bases separating them. The germline CDR1 and CDR2 sequences are MNHEY and SMNVEV (reference sequence). DNA for the CDR3: TGTGCCAGCAGTCGTCGATCGGCGGACGGTGCAGATACGCAGTATTTT. Protein product: CASSRRSADGADTQYF.

This clone was observed a single time. This rearrangement joins TRBV18 to TRBJ1-1, with D possibly matching TRBD1 (5 bases). CDR1 is KGHSH, CDR2 LQKENI, per germline. V was cut by 2 bases and J by 8 bases, with 12 bases left in between. The CDR3 is 13 amino acids. For the CDR3, the DNA is TGTGCCAGCTCACCAGGGGCAGGGAAGGAAGCTTTCTTT. This codes for CASSPGAGKEAFF.

This chain joins TRBV6-1 and TRBJ2-1; D call uncertain. CDR3 length: 13 residues. Trimming removed 3 bases from V and 13 bases from J, with 16 bases in between. Germline V CDR1 and CDR2: MNHNS, SASEGT. CDR3 DNA sequence: TGTGCCAGCAGTGAGAGCCAACAATCGACTCAGTTCTTC. This encodes CASSESQQSTQFF.

This rearrangement joins TRBV27 to TRBJ1-5; 8 bases fit TRBD1. Germline V CDR1 and CDR2: MNHEY, SMNVEV (reference sequence). The length of the CDR3 is 16 residues. V was pared by 4 bases and J by 4 bases, with 9 bases of the junction left unmatched. The CDR3: CASSSYSGTGNQPQHF. The CDR3 DNA sequence: TGTGCCAGCAGTTCTTACTCCGGGACAGGTAATCAGCCCCAGCATTTT.

The rearrangement links TRBV5-1 to TRBJ1-4; 9 bases fit TRBD1. Trimming at V came to 0 bases and at J to 8 bases, leaving 5 bases not matched to a gene. The CDR3 extends over 15 amino acids. Germline V CDR1 and CDR2: SGHRS, YFSETQ. The CDR3: CASSLEGTGKEKLFF. For the CDR3, the DNA is TGCGCCAGCAGCTTGGAGGGGACAGGGAAAGAAAAACTGTTTTTT.

The V gene is TRBV11-2, the J gene TRBJ2-1; D possibly corresponds to TRBD1 (6 bases). CDR3 length equals 13 residues. Trimming removed 5 bases from V and 3 bases from J, with 8 bases in between. Germline-derived CDR1 and CDR2 are SGHAT and FQNNGV. The CDR3 nucleotides are TGTGCCAGCAGCCAGACAGGCTACAATGAGCAGTTCTTC. Amino acid sequence: CASSQTGYNEQFF. Full variable domain (missing parts from reference TRBV11-2 and TRBJ2-1): EAGVAQSPRYKIIEKRQSVAFWCNPISGHATLYWYQQILGQGPKLLIQFQNNGVVDDSQLPKDRFSAERLKGVDSTLKIQPAKLEDSAVYLCASSQTGYNEQFFGPGTRLTVL.

The chain couples TRBV5-1 to TRBJ1-1; D is undetermined. There are 13 residues in the CDR3. V lost 3 bases and J 1 base, leaving 7 bases between the germline ends. CDR1 is SGHRS and CDR2 is YFSETQ in the germline V gene. This CDR3 reads CASSSQENTEAFF. The CDR3 nucleotides are TGCGCCAGCAGCTCCCAGGAGAACACTGAAGCTTTCTTT.

This chain connects TRBV5-1 to TRBJ1-1; D gene uncertain. Trimming shortened V by 0 bases and J by 4 bases, and 7 bases separated the two germline ends. This CDR3 comprises 13 residues. Germline V gene sequence: CDR1 SGHRS, CDR2 YFSETQ. The CDR3 region is CASSLGLSTEAFF. The CDR3 nucleotides are TGCGCCAGCAGCTTGGGTCTTAGCACTGAAGCTTTCTTT. The complete variable domain, with remaining parts taken from reference TRBV5-1 and TRBJ1-1, reads KAGVTQTPRYLIKTRGQQVTLSCSPISGHRSVSWYQQTPGQGLQFLFEYFSETQRNKGNFPGRFSGRQFSNSRSEMNVSTLELGDSALYLCASSLGLSTEAFFGQGTRLTVV.

The chain combines TRBV5-1 with TRBJ2-1; 7 nucleotides agree with TRBD2. CDR3 length: 16 residues. Germline CDR1 reads SGHRS; CDR2 reads YFSETQ. V lost 4 bases, J lost 4 bases, and 11 bases stayed unmatched. The CDR3 reads CASSPYPRGEYNEQFF. The CDR3 DNA is TGCGCCAGCAGCCCCTATCCCCGGGGGGAATACAATGAGCAGTTCTTC.

J is TRBJ2-1 and V is TRBV6-2 or TRBV6-3, with D possibly TRBD1 on 6 matching bases. V was clipped by 5 bases and J by 9 bases, with 17 bases between them. The CDR3 loop spans 14 amino acids. Germline CDR1 and CDR2: MNHEY and SVGEGT. This CDR3 is CASSRSGVSAEQFF. The CDR3 DNA sequence: TGTGCCAGCAGTAGGTCAGGGGTCTCGGCTGAGCAGTTCTTC.

This clone was seen only a few times. This sample includes further DNA sequences coding for the same CDR3. The chain uses TRBV4-3 and TRBJ1-2; D is unresolved. V was cut by 0 bases and J by 2 bases, with 10 bases left in between. CDR1 and CDR2 from the germline V gene are LGHNA and YSLEER. The CDR3 has 15 residues. The CDR3, as DNA: TGCGCCAGCAGCCAAGATCTGGGAGGGAACTATGGCTACACCTTC. Translating gives CASSQDLGGNYGYTF.

This clone was detected a few times. This chain's CDR3 is CASRLVTDTQYF. The CDR3 DNA reads TGTGCCAGCAGGCTAGTCACAGATACGCAGTATTTT. The rearrangement uses TRBV2 and TRBJ2-3; D remains unclear. This CDR3 spans 12 amino acids. The germline V and J ends were trimmed by 6 bases and 2 bases, with 6 bases remaining between them. Per germline, CDR1 SNHLY and CDR2 FYNNEI.

This chain links TRBV4-2 with TRBJ2-7, with 9 bases lining up with TRBD2. After removal of 2 bases from V and 2 bases from J, the junction contained 4 bases not matched to a gene. Germline assignment: CDR1 LGHNA and CDR2 YNFKEQ. The CDR3 is 15 residues long. The CDR3 reads CASSQRLAEAYEQYF. CDR3 sequence (DNA): TGTGCCAGCAGCCAACGACTAGCGGAGGCCTACGAGCAGTACTTC.

The chain couples TRBV9 to TRBJ2-2; TRBD1 matches at 8 bases. The CDR3 runs 15 residues. Looked up from germline, CDR1 is SGDLS and CDR2 is YYNGEE. V gave up 3 bases and J gave up 6 bases; unmatched junction bases: 7. CDR3 nucleotide sequence: TGTGCCAGCAGCGCCTGGACAGGGTATCCCGGGGAGCTGTTTTTT. Translating it yields CASSAWTGYPGELFF.

V usage is TRBV19 and J usage is TRBJ2-7, with 12 bases aligning to TRBD2. V lost 10 bases to trimming and J lost 2 bases; unmatched junction nucleotides: 3. CDR1 is LNHDA, CDR2 SQIVND, per germline (reference sequence). CDR3 length: 13 amino acids. The CDR3 coding sequence is TGTGCCACCCGGACTAGCGGGACCTACGAGCAGTACTTC. This sequence encodes CATRTSGTYEQYF.